This TCR beta chain was sequenced during a study of T cells in narcolepsy. Whole-study context: Patients with NT1 or NT2 and healthy control donors were enrolled. Study-wide results and caveats: Healthy controls reportedly lacked the autoreactive clonotypes serially found in patients' blood. In some patient and control memory CD4+ samples, autoreactive clones were absent.

Concerning this clone: Its antigen remains unknown.

Data came from immunoSEQ multiplex PCR; TCRdb stores just in-frame clones and leaves some out. In the table there are roughly 30,000 clones, about 90% of which are singletons. Material for sequencing was memory (CD45RA-) CD4+ T cells from blood. The sequence was collected from a human donor in good health.

DNA for the CDR3: TGTGCCAGCAGCCATCCGCCGGGATACGAGCAGTACTTC. Its translation is CASSHPPGYEQYF. The chain is built from TRBV14 and TRBJ2-7; tentatively, D is TRBD2 (5 bases). The CDR3 loop spans 13 amino acids. The germline V gene encodes CDR1 SGHDN and CDR2 FVKESK. V gave up 3 bases and J gave up 4 bases, with 10 bases separating them. The whole variable domain, remainder taken from reference TRBV14 and TRBJ2-7, is EAGVTQFPSHSVIEKGQTVTLRCDPISGHDNLYWYRRVMGKEIKFLLHFVKESKQDESGMPNNRFLAERTGGTYSTLKVQPAELEDSGVYFCASSHPPGYEQYFGPGTRLTVT.